The 5 T cell receptor beta chains in this list originate from one sample, sequenced in a study of OX40 agonist ivuxolimab in advanced cancers. The table came from immunoSEQ multiplex PCR; TCRdb's copy has only in-frame clones and leaves some out. The data hold more than 85,000 clones, with 91% observed a single time. Material: CD4+ or CD8+ T cells sorted from blood, obtained in a trial of the OX40 agonist ivuxolimab. The receptors derive from an adult with an advanced solid tumor such as melanoma, head and neck, liver or kidney cancer.

Comment on this clone: Other DNA sequences in the sample encode the same CDR3. The rearrangement uses TRBV28 and TRBJ1-2; tentative D call: TRBD1 (5 bases). The V end lost 2 bases, the J end lost 5 bases, and 9 bases lay between the germline ends. The length of the CDR3 is 13 residues. Germline CDR1 MDHEN, CDR2 SYDVKM. The chain's CDR3 is CASSLPGLYGYTF. CDR3 nucleotides: TGTGCCAGCAGTTTACCAGGGCTGTATGGCTACACCTTC.

V usage is TRBV5-1 and J usage is TRBJ1-5, with D uncertain. This CDR3 has 14 amino acids. Per germline, CDR1 SGHRS and CDR2 YFSETQ. V lost 6 bases and J lost 3, with 13 bases in between. The CDR3 nucleotides read TGCGCCAGCAAAAAGGACGGATACAATCAGCCCCAGCATTTT. Amino acid sequence: CASKKDGYNQPQHF.

This chain connects TRBV5-1 to TRBJ1-1; 8 bases are shared with TRBD1. The CDR3 spans 17 residues. The germline V gene has CDR1 SGHRS and CDR2 YFSETQ. The trim removed 1 base at V and 2 bases at J, leaving 10 bases unmatched. DNA for the CDR3: TGCGCCAGCAGCTTGCGCCCCCAGGGGACAGGCAACACTGAAGCTTTCTTT. Protein: CASSLRPQGTGNTEAFF.

This clone was seen once. The genes are TRBV28 and TRBJ1-2, with TRBD1 identical over 7 bases. This CDR3 contains 16 residues. Per germline, CDR1 MDHEN and CDR2 SYDVKM. V shed 5 bases and J 1 base; nucleotides not matched to a gene: 10. The CDR3 DNA reads as TGTGCCAGCAGTGCCTTCGAGGGGGCTAGTAACTATGGCTACACCTTC. Its protein is CASSAFEGASNYGYTF.

The chain combines TRBV9 with TRBJ2-3, with D tentatively TRBD2 (6 bases). Germline loops: CDR1 SGDLS, CDR2 YYNGEE. Trimming removed 0 bases at V and 1 base at J, with 12 bases between. This CDR3 has 16 residues. The CDR3 protein is CASSVVPGTGTDTQYF. In DNA form, the CDR3 reads TGTGCCAGCAGCGTAGTACCGGGGACTGGCACAGATACGCAGTATTTT.